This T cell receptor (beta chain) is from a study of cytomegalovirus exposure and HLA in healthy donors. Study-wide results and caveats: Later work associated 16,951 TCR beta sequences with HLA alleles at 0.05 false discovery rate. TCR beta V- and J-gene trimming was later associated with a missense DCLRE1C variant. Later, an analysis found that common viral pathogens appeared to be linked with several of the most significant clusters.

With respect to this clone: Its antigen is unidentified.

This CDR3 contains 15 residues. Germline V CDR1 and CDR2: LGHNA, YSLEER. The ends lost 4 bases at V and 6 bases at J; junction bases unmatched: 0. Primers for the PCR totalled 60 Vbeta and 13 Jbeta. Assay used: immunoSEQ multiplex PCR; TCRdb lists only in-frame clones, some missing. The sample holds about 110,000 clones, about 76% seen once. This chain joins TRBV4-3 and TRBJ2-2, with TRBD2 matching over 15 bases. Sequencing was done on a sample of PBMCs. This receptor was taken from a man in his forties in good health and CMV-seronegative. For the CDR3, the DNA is TGCGCCAGCAGCCGGACTAGCGGGGGGGCCGGGGAGCTGTTTTTT. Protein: CASSRTSGGAGELFF.